A selection of T cell receptor beta chains follows, all from one sample in a study of cytomegalovirus exposure and HLA in healthy donors. Repertoires were generated with immunoSEQ multiplex PCR, while TCRdb's copy carries only in-frame clones and drops some. The sample has roughly 80,000 clones, and its top ten clones hold 5.5%. Sequencing was carried out using PBMCs. The source is a girl between 5 and 17 years old in good health and CMV-seropositive. Both conserved end residues are part of each CDR3. Fields, in order: J gene, D gene, V gene, CDR3 protein, CDR3 DNA. D genes are given only for firm matches.

j_call: TRBJ2-3; d_call: NA; v_call: TRBV11-3; cdr3_aa: CASSLDQGQTWGDTQYF; cdr3_nt: TGTGCCAGCAGCTTAGACCAGGGCCAGACATGGGGTGATACGCAGTATTTT
j_call: TRBJ2-7; d_call: NA; v_call: TRBV29-1; cdr3_aa: CSVGTGAYEQYF; cdr3_nt: TGCAGCGTTGGGACGGGGGCCTACGAGCAGTACTTC
j_call: TRBJ2-1; d_call: NA; v_call: TRBV29-1; cdr3_aa: CSVWSVGVLF; cdr3_nt: TGCAGCGTTTGGTCAGTCGGGGTTCTCTTC
j_call: TRBJ2-7; d_call: TRBD1; v_call: TRBV13; cdr3_aa: CASAVGQDHSNDYEQYF; cdr3_nt: TGTGCCAGCGCCGTAGGACAGGACCACTCCAACGACTACGAGCAGTACTTC
j_call: TRBJ1-5; d_call: NA; v_call: TRBV19; cdr3_aa: CASSMAGVNQPQHF; cdr3_nt: TGTGCCAGTAGTATGGCCGGGGTCAATCAGCCCCAGCATTTT
j_call: TRBJ1-2; d_call: NA; v_call: TRBV4-3; cdr3_aa: CASSQGGLWPEPYGYTF; cdr3_nt: TGCGCCAGCAGCCAAGGAGGCTTATGGCCAGAACCTTATGGCTACACCTTC
j_call: TRBJ2-7; d_call: NA; v_call: TRBV6-5; cdr3_aa: CASSILGGGPQEQYF; cdr3_nt: TGTGCCAGCAGCATTCTTGGGGGGGGGCCGCAGGAGCAGTACTTC
j_call: TRBJ2-4; d_call: TRBD2; v_call: TRBV7-2; cdr3_aa: CASSPLAGGVNIQYF; cdr3_nt: TGTGCCAGCAGTCCCCTAGCGGGGGGGGTGAACATTCAGTACTTC
j_call: TRBJ2-3; d_call: NA; v_call: TRBV7-2; cdr3_aa: CASDGGLSTDTQYF; cdr3_nt: TGTGCCAGCGACGGGGGGCTCAGCACAGATACGCAGTATTTT
j_call: TRBJ1-1; d_call: NA; v_call: TRBV18; cdr3_aa: CASSPGVWNTEAFF; cdr3_nt: TGTGCCAGCTCACCCGGGGTGTGGAACACTGAAGCTTTCTTT
j_call: TRBJ2-5; d_call: NA; v_call: TRBV6-1; cdr3_aa: CASSTRDRSIETQYF; cdr3_nt: TGTGCCAGCAGTACCCGAGACAGGTCAATAGAGACCCAGTACTTC
j_call: TRBJ2-1; d_call: TRBD2; v_call: TRBV5-1; cdr3_aa: CASSPFLAGGYNEQFF; cdr3_nt: TGCGCCAGCAGCCCATTCCTAGCGGGGGGCTACAATGAGCAGTTCTTC
j_call: TRBJ1-1; d_call: NA; v_call: TRBV7-6; cdr3_aa: CASSLGEGTEAFF; cdr3_nt: TGTGCCAGCAGCTTGGGTGAGGGAACTGAAGCTTTCTTT
j_call: TRBJ1-1; d_call: NA; v_call: TRBV6-5; cdr3_aa: CASSYEMNTEAFF; cdr3_nt: TGTGCCAGCAGTTACGAGATGAACACTGAAGCTTTCTTT
j_call: TRBJ1-1; d_call: TRBD1; v_call: TRBV25-1; cdr3_aa: CASSDSDRVNTEAFF; cdr3_nt: TGTGCCAGCAGTGACTCGGACAGGGTCAACACTGAAGCTTTCTTT
j_call: TRBJ2-3; d_call: NA; v_call: TRBV5-1; cdr3_aa: CASSLEAGATDTQYF; cdr3_nt: TGCGCCAGCAGCTTGGAGGCGGGGGCTACAGATACGCAGTATTTT
j_call: TRBJ1-2; d_call: NA; v_call: TRBV29-1; cdr3_aa: CSVEDRTVDGYTF; cdr3_nt: TGCAGCGTTGAAGATCGCACGGTCGATGGCTACACCTTC
j_call: TRBJ2-3; d_call: NA; v_call: TRBV6-1; cdr3_aa: CASSAPYRTDTQYF; cdr3_nt: TGTGCCAGCAGTGCCCCCTACAGAACAGATACGCAGTATTTT
j_call: TRBJ2-3; d_call: NA; v_call: TRBV5-1; cdr3_aa: CASSLARGYTDTQYF; cdr3_nt: TGCGCCAGCAGCTTGGCCAGAGGCTATACAGATACGCAGTATTTT
j_call: TRBJ2-5; d_call: TRBD2; v_call: TRBV14; cdr3_aa: CASSRASGALGETQYF; cdr3_nt: TGTGCCAGCAGCCGGGCTAGCGGGGCCCTTGGGGAGACCCAGTACTTC
j_call: TRBJ1-2; d_call: TRBD1; v_call: TRBV25-1; cdr3_aa: CASSEFDRGMYGYTF; cdr3_nt: TGTGCCAGCAGTGAATTCGACAGGGGGATGTATGGCTACACCTTC
j_call: TRBJ2-3; d_call: NA; v_call: TRBV5-1; cdr3_aa: CASSLYAYLSTDTQYF; cdr3_nt: TGCGCCAGCAGCTTGTATGCCTACCTAAGCACAGATACGCAGTATTTT
j_call: TRBJ2-1; d_call: NA; v_call: TRBV27; cdr3_aa: CASSLGSSYNEQFF; cdr3_nt: TGTGCCAGCAGTTTGGGCAGCTCCTACAATGAGCAGTTCTTC
j_call: TRBJ2-2; d_call: NA; v_call: TRBV7-8; cdr3_aa: CASSSLIRATGELFF; cdr3_nt: TGTGCCAGCAGCTCCCTGATCAGGGCCACCGGGGAGCTGTTTTTT
j_call: TRBJ1-1; d_call: NA; v_call: TRBV18; cdr3_aa: CASSPTVNTEAFF; cdr3_nt: TGTGCCAGCTCACCAACAGTGAACACTGAAGCTTTCTTT
j_call: TRBJ1-3; d_call: NA; v_call: TRBV6-1; cdr3_aa: CASSEPDSLSSGNTIYF; cdr3_nt: TGTGCCAGCAGTGAACCCGACAGCTTAAGCTCTGGAAACACCATATATTTT
j_call: TRBJ2-7; d_call: TRBD1; v_call: TRBV29-1; cdr3_aa: CSVLPYLSPLQGAGSYEQYF; cdr3_nt: TGCAGCGTTCTCCCCTATCTTTCCCCCCTACAGGGGGCTGGGTCCTACGAGCAGTACTTC
j_call: TRBJ1-2; d_call: NA; v_call: TRBV18; cdr3_aa: CASSPDTNYGYTF; cdr3_nt: TGTGCCAGCTCACCGGACACCAACTATGGCTACACCTTC
j_call: TRBJ2-1; d_call: NA; v_call: TRBV29-1; cdr3_aa: CSVERIGQGNEQFF; cdr3_nt: TGCAGCGTTGAAAGGATCGGTCAGGGGAATGAGCAGTTCTTC
j_call: TRBJ2-3; d_call: NA; v_call: TRBV19; cdr3_aa: CASSEDITSTDTQYF; cdr3_nt: TGTGCCAGTAGTGAAGACATCACTAGCACAGATACGCAGTATTTT
j_call: TRBJ1-3; d_call: NA; v_call: TRBV29-1; cdr3_aa: CSVEEWEDGNTIYF; cdr3_nt: TGCAGCGTTGAAGAGTGGGAGGACGGAAACACCATATATTTT
j_call: TRBJ2-3; d_call: NA; v_call: TRBV9; cdr3_aa: CASSAYRETDKQYF; cdr3_nt: TGTGCCAGCAGCGCCTACAGGGAGACAGATAAGCAGTATTTT
j_call: TRBJ1-1; d_call: NA; v_call: TRBV30; cdr3_aa: CAWSAVNTEAFF; cdr3_nt: TGTGCCTGGAGTGCAGTGAACACTGAAGCTTTCTTT
j_call: TRBJ2-3; d_call: NA; v_call: TRBV2; cdr3_aa: CASSERGLPLSTDTQYF; cdr3_nt: TGTGCCAGCAGTGAAAGGGGGTTACCACTTAGCACAGATACGCAGTATTTT
j_call: TRBJ1-2; d_call: TRBD1; v_call: TRBV4-2; cdr3_aa: CASSQRQPRQGYYGYTF; cdr3_nt: TGTGCCAGCAGCCAACGGCAGCCAAGACAGGGCTATTATGGCTACACCTTC
j_call: TRBJ1-1; d_call: NA; v_call: TRBV18; cdr3_aa: CASSEGRGTSLNTEAFF; cdr3_nt: TGTGCCAGCTCAGAGGGCAGGGGAACTTCCCTGAACACTGAAGCTTTCTTT
j_call: TRBJ1-2; d_call: NA; v_call: TRBV2; cdr3_aa: CASSTGKGYTF; cdr3_nt: TGTGCCAGCAGTACAGGGAAGGGCTACACCTTC
j_call: TRBJ1-1; d_call: TRBD1; v_call: TRBV19; cdr3_aa: CASSPDRGTTEAFF; cdr3_nt: TGTGCCAGTAGTCCGGACAGGGGTACCACTGAAGCTTTCTTT
j_call: TRBJ1-1; d_call: NA; v_call: TRBV18; cdr3_aa: CASSLGVLDRIPNTEAFF; cdr3_nt: TGTGCCAGCTCACTCGGGGTATTAGACCGCATCCCGAACACTGAAGCTTTCTTT
j_call: TRBJ1-1; d_call: NA; v_call: TRBV29-1; cdr3_aa: CSVGAGADTEAFF; cdr3_nt: TGCAGCGTTGGGGCAGGGGCGGACACTGAAGCTTTCTTT
j_call: TRBJ1-1; d_call: NA; v_call: TRBV4-3; cdr3_aa: CASSNKVNTEAFF; cdr3_nt: TGCGCCAGCAGCAACAAAGTGAACACTGAAGCTTTCTTT
j_call: TRBJ2-5; d_call: TRBD2; v_call: TRBV5-1; cdr3_aa: CASSPEGLAGGMETQYF; cdr3_nt: TGCGCCAGCAGTCCCGAGGGACTAGCGGGGGGTATGGAGACCCAGTACTTC
j_call: TRBJ1-2; d_call: NA; v_call: TRBV6-1; cdr3_aa: CASSGPPRSYGYTF; cdr3_nt: TGTGCCAGCAGTGGGCCTCCACGATCCTATGGCTACACCTTC
j_call: TRBJ2-7; d_call: TRBD1; v_call: TRBV4-1; cdr3_aa: CASSQQGANSGEQYF; cdr3_nt: TGCGCCAGCAGCCAACAGGGGGCGAATTCGGGGGAGCAGTACTTC
j_call: TRBJ1-2; d_call: TRBD1; v_call: TRBV27; cdr3_aa: CASSLGQGYRYGYTF; cdr3_nt: TGTGCCAGCAGTTTAGGACAGGGGTATCGGTATGGCTACACCTTC
j_call: TRBJ2-2; d_call: NA; v_call: TRBV7-2; cdr3_aa: CASSLGATGELFF; cdr3_nt: TGTGCCAGCAGCTTAGGGGCGACCGGGGAGCTGTTTTTT
j_call: TRBJ2-5; d_call: NA; v_call: TRBV4-1; cdr3_aa: CASSPDWGRVLSTQYF; cdr3_nt: TGCGCCAGCAGCCCTGATTGGGGCAGGGTGTTATCGACCCAGTACTTC
j_call: TRBJ2-2; d_call: NA; v_call: TRBV4-1; cdr3_aa: CASSQEEGTGELFF; cdr3_nt: TGCGCCAGCAGCCAAGAGGAGGGAACCGGGGAGCTGTTTTTT
j_call: TRBJ1-1; d_call: NA; v_call: TRBV29-1; cdr3_aa: CSATDNTEAFF; cdr3_nt: TGCAGCGCTACAGATAACACTGAAGCTTTCTTT
j_call: TRBJ1-1; d_call: TRBD1; v_call: TRBV5-6; cdr3_aa: CASSYTPTGGVLPAFF; cdr3_nt: TGTGCCAGCAGCTACACCCCGACAGGGGGCGTTTTGCCAGCTTTCTTT
j_call: TRBJ1-4; d_call: NA; v_call: TRBV13; cdr3_aa: CASSLQTPNEKLFF; cdr3_nt: TGTGCCAGCAGCTTACAGACTCCGAATGAAAAACTGTTTTTT
j_call: TRBJ2-7; d_call: NA; v_call: TRBV27; cdr3_aa: CASSFNEQYF; cdr3_nt: TGTGCCAGCAGTTTTAACGAGCAGTACTTC
j_call: TRBJ2-2; d_call: TRBD1; v_call: TRBV7-9; cdr3_aa: CASDRVTGELFF; cdr3_nt: TGTGCCAGCGACAGGGTTACCGGGGAGCTGTTTTTT
j_call: TRBJ1-6; d_call: TRBD1; v_call: TRBV28; cdr3_aa: CASRLGQGANSPLHF; cdr3_nt: TGTGCCAGCAGACTGGGACAGGGGGCTAATTCACCCCTCCACTTT
j_call: TRBJ1-6; d_call: NA; v_call: TRBV12-1; cdr3_aa: CASSFVGSLNSPLHF; cdr3_nt: TGTGCCAGCAGCTTTGTGGGGAGTCTCAATTCACCCCTCCACTTT
j_call: TRBJ1-1; d_call: NA; v_call: TRBV19; cdr3_aa: CASSPLLRDSNTEAFF; cdr3_nt: TGTGCCAGTAGCCCTCTTCTCCGGGACTCGAACACTGAAGCTTTCTTT
j_call: TRBJ2-3; d_call: NA; v_call: TRBV9; cdr3_aa: CASSVGGRDTQYF; cdr3_nt: TGTGCCAGCAGCGTCGGAGGGAGAGATACGCAGTATTTT
j_call: TRBJ1-1; d_call: NA; v_call: TRBV14; cdr3_aa: CASSQESGLPEAFF; cdr3_nt: TGTGCCAGCAGCCAAGAATCCGGTTTACCTGAAGCTTTCTTT